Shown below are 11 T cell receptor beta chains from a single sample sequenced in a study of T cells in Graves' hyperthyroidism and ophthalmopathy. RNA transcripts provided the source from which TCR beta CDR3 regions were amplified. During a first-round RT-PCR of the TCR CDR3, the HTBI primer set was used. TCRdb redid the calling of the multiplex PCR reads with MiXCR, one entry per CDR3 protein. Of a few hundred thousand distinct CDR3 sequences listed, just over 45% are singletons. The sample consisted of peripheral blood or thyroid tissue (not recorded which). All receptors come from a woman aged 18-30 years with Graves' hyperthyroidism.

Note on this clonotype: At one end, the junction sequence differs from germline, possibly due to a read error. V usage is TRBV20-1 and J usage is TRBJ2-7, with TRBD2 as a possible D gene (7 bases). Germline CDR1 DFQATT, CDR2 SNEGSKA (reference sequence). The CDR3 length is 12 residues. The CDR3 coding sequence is TGCGGTGCTCGAAAGGGGGGGCACGAGCAGTACTTC. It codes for CGARKGGHEQYF.

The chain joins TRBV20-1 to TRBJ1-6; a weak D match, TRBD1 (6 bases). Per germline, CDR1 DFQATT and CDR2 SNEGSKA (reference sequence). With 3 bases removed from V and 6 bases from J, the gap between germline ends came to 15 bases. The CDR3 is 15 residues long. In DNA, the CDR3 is TGCAGTGCTAGTGCAGGGGCAGGATTTAATTCACCCCTCCACTTT. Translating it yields CSASAGAGFNSPLHF.

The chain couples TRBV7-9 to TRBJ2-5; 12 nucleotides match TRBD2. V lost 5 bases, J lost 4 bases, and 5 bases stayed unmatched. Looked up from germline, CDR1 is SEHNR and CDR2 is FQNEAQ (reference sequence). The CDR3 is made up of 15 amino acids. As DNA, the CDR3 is TGTGCCAGCAGCGGCACTAGCGGGAGGCCAGAGACCCAGTACTTC. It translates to CASSGTSGRPETQYF.

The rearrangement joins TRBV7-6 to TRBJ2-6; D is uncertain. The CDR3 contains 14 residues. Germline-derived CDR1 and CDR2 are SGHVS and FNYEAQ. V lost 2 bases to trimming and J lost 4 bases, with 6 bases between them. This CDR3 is CASSLSQGANVLTF. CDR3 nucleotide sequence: TGTGCCAGCAGCTTATCACAGGGGGCCAACGTCCTGACTTTC.

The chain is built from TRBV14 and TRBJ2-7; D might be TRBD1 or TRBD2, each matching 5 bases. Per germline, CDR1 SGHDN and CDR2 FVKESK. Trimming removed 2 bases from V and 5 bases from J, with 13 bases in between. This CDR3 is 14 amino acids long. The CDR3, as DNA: TGTGCCAGCAGCCAACCGGGGCCGGGGAACGAGCAGTACTTC. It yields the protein CASSQPGPGNEQYF.

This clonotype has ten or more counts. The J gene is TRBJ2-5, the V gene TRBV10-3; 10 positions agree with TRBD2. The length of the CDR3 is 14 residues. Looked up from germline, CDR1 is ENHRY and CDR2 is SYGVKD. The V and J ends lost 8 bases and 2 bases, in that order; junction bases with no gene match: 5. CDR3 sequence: CAIAPSGRQETQYF. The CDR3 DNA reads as TGTGCCATCGCGCCTAGCGGGAGACAAGAGACCCAGTACTTC.

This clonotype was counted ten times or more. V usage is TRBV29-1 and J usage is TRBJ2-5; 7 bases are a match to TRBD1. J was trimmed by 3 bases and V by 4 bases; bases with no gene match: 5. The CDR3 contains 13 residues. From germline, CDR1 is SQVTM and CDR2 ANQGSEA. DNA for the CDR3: TGCAGCGTTGGTGAACAGGGGAAAGAGACCCAGTACTTC. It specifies CSVGEQGKETQYF. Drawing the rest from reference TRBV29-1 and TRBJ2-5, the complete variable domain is SAVISQKPSRDICQRGTSLTIQCQVDSQVTMMFWYRQQPGQSLTLIATANQGSEATYESGFVIDKFPISRPNLTFSTLTVSNMSPEDSSIYLCSVGEQGKETQYFGPGTRLLVL.

The CDR3 loop is CSARTGDRAFF. CDR3 DNA sequence: TGCAGTGCCAGGACAGGGGATAGAGCTTTCTTT. The gene calls are TRBV20-1 and TRBJ1-1; 9 bases match TRBD1. After removal of 6 bases from V and 10 bases from J, the junction contained 6 bases not matched to a gene. CDR3 size: 11 residues. Per the germline V gene, CDR1 is DFQATT and CDR2 is SNEGSKA (reference sequence).

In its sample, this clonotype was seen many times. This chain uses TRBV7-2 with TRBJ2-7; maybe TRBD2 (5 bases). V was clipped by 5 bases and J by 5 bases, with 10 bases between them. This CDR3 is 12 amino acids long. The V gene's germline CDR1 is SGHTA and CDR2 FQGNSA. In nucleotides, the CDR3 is TGTGCCAGCAGCCCGAGGGTCCACGAGCAGTACTTC. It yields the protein CASSPRVHEQYF.

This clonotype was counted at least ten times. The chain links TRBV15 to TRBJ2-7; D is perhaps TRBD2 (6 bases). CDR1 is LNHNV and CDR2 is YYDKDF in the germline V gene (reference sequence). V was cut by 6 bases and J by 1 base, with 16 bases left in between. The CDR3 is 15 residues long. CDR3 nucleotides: TGTGCCACCAGTCCCCGCGGGGCTAGTTCCTACGAGCAGTACTTC. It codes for CATSPRGASSYEQYF.

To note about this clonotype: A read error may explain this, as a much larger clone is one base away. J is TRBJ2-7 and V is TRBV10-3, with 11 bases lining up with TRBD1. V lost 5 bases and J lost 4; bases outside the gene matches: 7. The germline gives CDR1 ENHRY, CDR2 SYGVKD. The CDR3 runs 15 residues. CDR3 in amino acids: CAISFSGTGGYEQYF. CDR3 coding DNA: TGTGCCATCAGTTTCTCCGGGACAGGGGGTTACGAGCAGTACTTC.